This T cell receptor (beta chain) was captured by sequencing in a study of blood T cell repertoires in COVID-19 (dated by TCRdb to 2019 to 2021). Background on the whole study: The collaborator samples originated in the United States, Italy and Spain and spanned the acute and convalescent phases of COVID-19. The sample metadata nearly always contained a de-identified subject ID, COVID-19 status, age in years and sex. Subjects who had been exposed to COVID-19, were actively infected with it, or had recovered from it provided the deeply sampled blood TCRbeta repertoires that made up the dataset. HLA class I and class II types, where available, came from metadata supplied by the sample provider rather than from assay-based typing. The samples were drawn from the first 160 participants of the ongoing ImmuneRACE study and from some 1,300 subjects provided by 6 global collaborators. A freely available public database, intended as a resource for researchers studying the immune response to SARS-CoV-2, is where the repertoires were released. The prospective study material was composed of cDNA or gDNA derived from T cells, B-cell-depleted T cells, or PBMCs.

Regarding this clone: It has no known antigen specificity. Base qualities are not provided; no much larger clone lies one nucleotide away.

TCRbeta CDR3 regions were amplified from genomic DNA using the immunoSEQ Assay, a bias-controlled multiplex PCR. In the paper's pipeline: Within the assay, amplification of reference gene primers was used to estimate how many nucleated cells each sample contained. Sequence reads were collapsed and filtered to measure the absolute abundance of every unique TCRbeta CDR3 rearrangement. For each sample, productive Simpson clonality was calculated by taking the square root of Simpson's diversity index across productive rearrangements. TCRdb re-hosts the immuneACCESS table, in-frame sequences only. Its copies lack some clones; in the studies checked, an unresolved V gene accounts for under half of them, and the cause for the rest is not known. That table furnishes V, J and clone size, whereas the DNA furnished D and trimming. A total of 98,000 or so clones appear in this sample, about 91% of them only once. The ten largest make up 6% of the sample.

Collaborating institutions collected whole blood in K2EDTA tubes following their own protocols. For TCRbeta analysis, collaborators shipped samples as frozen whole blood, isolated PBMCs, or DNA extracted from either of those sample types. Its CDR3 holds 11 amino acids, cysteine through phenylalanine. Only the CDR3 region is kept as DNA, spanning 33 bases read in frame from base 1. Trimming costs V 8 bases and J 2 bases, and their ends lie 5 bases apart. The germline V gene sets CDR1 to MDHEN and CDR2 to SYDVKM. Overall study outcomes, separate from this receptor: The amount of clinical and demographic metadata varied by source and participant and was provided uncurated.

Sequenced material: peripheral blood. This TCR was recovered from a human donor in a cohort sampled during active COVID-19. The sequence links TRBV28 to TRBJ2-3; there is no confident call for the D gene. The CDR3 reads CASGSTDTQYF. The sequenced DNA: TGTGCCAGCGGCTCCACAGATACGCAGTATTTT.